These 19 T cell receptor beta chains originate from one sample sequenced in a study of blood T cell repertoires in COVID-19. The assay was immunoSEQ multiplex PCR, and TCRdb's table has in-frame clones only and misses some. This table holds 300,000 to 450,000 clones, roughly 87% found once. The sequencing input was peripheral blood. The receptor set was obtained from a woman in her fifties or sixties with COVID-19, enrolled during active disease.

The rearrangement uses TRBV9 and TRBJ2-1, with 14 positions matching TRBD2. The CDR3 consists of 19 residues. V lost 3 bases, J lost 10 bases, and 18 bases stayed unmatched. Germline-derived CDR1 and CDR2 are SGDLS and YYNGEE. CDR3 loop: CASSDPGTSGGYPLGEQFF. Written as DNA, the CDR3 is TGTGCCAGCAGCGACCCCGGGACTAGCGGGGGATATCCACTGGGGGAGCAGTTCTTC. The whole variable domain, remainder taken from reference TRBV9 and TRBJ2-1, is DSGVTQTPKHLITATGQRVTLRCSPRSGDLSVYWYQQSLDQGLQFLIQYYNGEERAKGNILERFSAQQFPDLHSELNLSSLELGDSALYFCASSDPGTSGGYPLGEQFFGPGTRLTVL.

The chain is built from TRBV9 and TRBJ1-6; perhaps TRBD1 as D (6 bases). The CDR3 loop spans 15 amino acids. Looked up from germline, CDR1 is SGDLS and CDR2 is YYNGEE. V was clipped by 2 bases and J by 5 bases, with 11 bases between them. The CDR3 is CASSVQQGHNSPLHF. CDR3 coding DNA: TGTGCCAGCAGCGTCCAACAGGGCCATAATTCACCCCTCCACTTT. Using reference TRBV9 and TRBJ1-6 for the parts outside the CDR3, the full variable domain is DSGVTQTPKHLITATGQRVTLRCSPRSGDLSVYWYQQSLDQGLQFLIQYYNGEERAKGNILERFSAQQFPDLHSELNLSSLELGDSALYFCASSVQQGHNSPLHFGNGTRLTVT.

The table lists this clone with a few counts. The chain is built from TRBV7-9 and TRBJ1-2; D possibly corresponds to TRBD1 (6 bases). The CDR3 length is 14 residues. CDR1 and CDR2 from the germline V gene are SEHNR and FQNEAQ (reference sequence). V was pared by 3 bases and J by 4 bases, with 12 bases between. CDR3 in DNA: TGTGCCAGCAGCTTTAAGCAGGGGAGCTATGGCTACACCTTC. The encoded protein is CASSFKQGSYGYTF.

The chain uses TRBV12-3 or TRBV12-4 and TRBJ1-1, with D possibly matching TRBD1 (6 bases). The CDR3 runs to 13 residues. Trimming took off 4 bases at V and 1 base at J, with 7 bases between the two ends. Written as DNA, the CDR3 is TGTGCCAGCAGTTGGGGGCGGAACACTGAAGCTTTCTTT. This sequence encodes CASSWGRNTEAFF.

This rearrangement joins TRBV18 to TRBJ1-2; 7 bases agree with TRBD1. V was pared by 3 bases and J by 4 bases, with 2 bases of the junction left unmatched. This CDR3 region has 13 residues. CDR1 is KGHSH, CDR2 LQKENI, per germline. The CDR3 reads CASSPGTVYGYTF. In DNA form, the CDR3 reads TGTGCCAGCTCACCCGGGACAGTCTATGGCTACACCTTC.

This sequence joins TRBV27 and TRBJ1-2; D call uncertain. Germline CDR1 and CDR2: MNHEY and SMNVEV (reference sequence). Trimming took 4 bases from V and 8 from J, leaving 8 bases between them. CDR3 size: 11 residues. The CDR3 spells CASSYRGGYTF. CDR3 coding DNA: TGTGCCAGCAGTTATCGTGGCGGCTACACCTTC.

The V call is TRBV5-8, the J call TRBJ2-5, with TRBD1 matching 10 bases. The CDR3 consists of 16 residues. Trimming at V came to 0 bases and at J to 5 bases, leaving 7 bases not matched to a gene. CDR1 and CDR2 (germline): SGHTS, YDEGEE. CDR3 DNA: TGTGCCAGCAGCTTGGGCCCGACAGGGGGCCAGGAGACCCAGTACTTC. This encodes CASSLGPTGGQETQYF.

The chain carries TRBV18 and TRBJ2-5; perhaps TRBD1 as D (5 bases). This CDR3 contains 14 residues. CDR1 and CDR2 (germline): KGHSH, LQKENI. Between the trimmed V and J ends, which lost 1 base and 5 bases, there was a span of 11 bases. CDR3 nucleotides: TGTGCCAGCTCACCACGCAGGGTCCAGGAGACCCAGTACTTC. This gives the protein CASSPRRVQETQYF.

V is TRBV9 and J is TRBJ2-2; D is uncertain. The length of the CDR3 is 12 residues. Germline CDR1 is SGDLS and CDR2 is YYNGEE. With 4 bases removed from V and 6 bases from J, the gap between germline ends came to 7 bases. This CDR3 is CASSFSSGELFF. DNA for the CDR3: TGTGCCAGCAGCTTTTCATCCGGGGAGCTGTTTTTT.

V and J are TRBV2 and TRBJ2-5; the D gene is possibly TRBD2 (5 bases). Trimming removed 7 bases from V and 6 bases from J, with 12 bases in between. Germline loops: CDR1 SNHLY, CDR2 FYNNEI. This CDR3 contains 12 residues. The DNA of the CDR3 is TGTGCCAGCATGCGGGTGGTAAAGACCCAGTACTTC. It specifies CASMRVVKTQYF.

The genes are TRBV7-3 and TRBJ2-2; D not resolved. Germline values: CDR1 SGHTA, CDR2 FQGTGA. V lost 2 bases to trimming and J lost 7 bases, with 8 bases between them. The CDR3 is 13 residues long. CDR3: CASSLPGGGELFF. For the CDR3, the DNA is TGTGCCAGCAGCTTACCCGGTGGCGGGGAGCTGTTTTTT.

CDR3 DNA sequence: TGCGCCAGCAGCTTAACCGGGACAGGGTCCCACGAGCAGTACTTC. This translates into CASSLTGTGSHEQYF. The rearrangement links TRBV5-1 to TRBJ2-7; the match to TRBD1 covers 9 bases. Germline CDR1 is SGHRS and CDR2 is YFSETQ. V shed 2 bases, J shed 5 bases, and the junction held 8 bases outside the gene matches. The CDR3 runs to 15 residues.

The chain uses TRBV3-1 (or the pseudogene TRBV3-2) and TRBJ1-5, with TRBD1 matching over 9 bases. The V gene's germline CDR1 is LGHDT and CDR2 YNNKEL (reference sequence). Trimming removed 4 bases from V and 6 bases from J; junction bases left unmatched: 4. This CDR3 has 14 amino acids. The CDR3 is CASSPRTGVQPQHF. CDR3 DNA: TGTGCCAGCAGCCCCCGGACAGGGGTTCAGCCCCAGCATTTT.

This clone was observed a handful of times. The chain couples TRBV19 to TRBJ1-1; no clear D. The CDR3 extends over 14 amino acids. Trimming took 3 bases from V and 1 from J, leaving 9 bases between them. Germline V CDR1 and CDR2: LNHDA, SQIVND (reference sequence). In DNA, the CDR3 is TGTGCCAGTAGTATCCGAGGTCGGAACACTGAAGCTTTCTTT. Amino acid sequence: CASSIRGRNTEAFF.

The rearrangement links TRBV5-6 to TRBJ1-1; a weak D match, TRBD1 (5 bases). The CDR3 sequence is 15 residues long. The V and J ends lost 1 base and 4 bases respectively, with 14 bases between them. CDR1 is SGHDT, CDR2 YYEEEE, per germline. The CDR3: CASSLSGLGGTEAFF. CDR3 coding DNA: TGTGCCAGCAGCTTGTCGGGGTTGGGGGGCACTGAAGCTTTCTTT.

This sequence joins TRBV7-2 and TRBJ1-1; 11 bases match TRBD1. The germline V gene encodes CDR1 SGHTA and CDR2 FQGNSA. The CDR3 runs to 18 residues. Germline trimming cut 2 bases from V and 0 bases from J; bases unmatched to any gene: 8. The CDR3 DNA sequence: TGTGCCAGCAGCTTAAAAAGGGGACAGGGGGACATGAACACTGAAGCTTTCTTT. Its translation: CASSLKRGQGDMNTEAFF.

This sequence joins TRBV7-3 and TRBJ1-5, with D possibly TRBD1 on 5 matching bases. V was clipped by 2 bases and J by 7 bases, with 12 bases between them. The CDR3 contains 14 residues. Germline CDR1 is SGHTA and CDR2 is FQGTGA. Here the CDR3 reads CASSLEGWGQPQHF. Here the CDR3 DNA reads TGTGCCAGCAGCTTAGAAGGGTGGGGCCAGCCCCAGCATTTT. The full variable domain, completed using reference TRBV7-3 and TRBJ1-5, is GAGVSQTPSNKVTEKGKYVELRCDPISGHTALYWYRQSLGQGPEFLIYFQGTGAADDSGLPNDRFFAVRPEGSVSTLKIQRTERGDSAVYLCASSLEGWGQPQHFGDGTRLSIL.

This clone has a single count. The chain links TRBV4-1 to TRBJ1-4, with D perhaps matching TRBD1 (6 bases). Germline values: CDR1 MGHRA, CDR2 YSYEKL. The CDR3 sequence is 15 residues long. The germline V and J ends were trimmed by 2 bases and 8 bases, with 15 bases remaining between them. The CDR3 reads CASSQTGLAYEKLFF. The CDR3, as DNA: TGCGCCAGCAGCCAAACAGGGTTGGCGTACGAAAAACTGTTTTTT.

The V call is TRBV10-3, the J call TRBJ1-2; no definite D call. The V and J ends lost 2 bases and 2 bases respectively, with 12 bases between them. Per the germline V gene, CDR1 is ENHRY and CDR2 is SYGVKD. This CDR3 is 15 amino acids long. DNA for the CDR3: TGTGCCATCAGTGAGGCTGATGCGGCCAACTATGGCTACACCTTC. This sequence encodes CAISEADAANYGYTF.